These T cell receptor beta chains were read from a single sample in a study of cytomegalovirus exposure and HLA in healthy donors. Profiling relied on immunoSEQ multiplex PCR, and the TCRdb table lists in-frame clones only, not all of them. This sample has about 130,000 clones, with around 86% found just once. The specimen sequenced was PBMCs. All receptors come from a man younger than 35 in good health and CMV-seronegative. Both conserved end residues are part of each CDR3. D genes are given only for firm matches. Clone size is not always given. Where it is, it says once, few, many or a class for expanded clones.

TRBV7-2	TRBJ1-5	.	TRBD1	CASSFYGTGVNQPQHF	TGTGCCAGCAGCTTTTACGGGACAGGGGTAAATCAGCCCCAGCATTTT
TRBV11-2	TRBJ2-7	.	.	CASSCRSYSYEQYF	TGTGCCAGCAGCTGCCGGAGTTACTCCTACGAGCAGTACTTC
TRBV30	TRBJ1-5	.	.	CAWSEAGGYQPQHF	TGTGCCTGGAGTGAGGCAGGAGGGTATCAGCCCCAGCATTTT
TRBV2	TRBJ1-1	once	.	CASSPDRTNTEAFF	TGTGCCAGCAGTCCCGACAGAACGAACACTGAAGCTTTCTTT
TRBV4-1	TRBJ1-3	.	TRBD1	CASSPKESDRGDTIYF	TGCGCCAGCAGCCCCAAGGAATCTGACAGGGGAGACACCATATATTTT
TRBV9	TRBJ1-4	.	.	CASSVSAVNEKLFF	TGTGCCAGCAGCGTATCAGCGGTTAATGAAAAACTGTTTTTT
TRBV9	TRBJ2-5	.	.	CASSVGRQGETQYF	TGTGCCAGCAGCGTAGGACGGCAGGGGGAGACCCAGTACTTC
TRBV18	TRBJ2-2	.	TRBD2	CASSPTSGTPGELFF	TGTGCCAGCTCACCGACCAGCGGGACCCCCGGGGAGCTGTTTTTT
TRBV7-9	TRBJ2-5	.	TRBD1	CASSLGQNQETQYF	TGTGCCAGCAGCCTGGGACAGAATCAAGAGACCCAGTACTTC
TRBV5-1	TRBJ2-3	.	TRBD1	CASSFRDRRTDTQYF	TGCGCCAGCAGCTTTAGGGACAGACGCACAGATACGCAGTATTTT
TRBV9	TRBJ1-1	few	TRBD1	CASSGGTGQNTEAFF	TGTGCCAGCAGCGGAGGGACAGGGCAGAACACTGAAGCTTTCTTT
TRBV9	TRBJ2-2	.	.	CASSAYTGELFF	TGTGCCAGCAGCGCCTACACCGGGGAGCTGTTTTTT
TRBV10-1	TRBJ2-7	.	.	CASAGFRDEQYF	TGCGCCAGCGCCGGGTTCAGGGACGAGCAGTACTTC
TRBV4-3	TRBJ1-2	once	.	CASSQDPPGTTNYGYTF	TGCGCCAGCAGCCAGGACCCCCCCGGGACTACTAACTATGGCTACACCTTC
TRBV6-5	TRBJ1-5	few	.	CASSYKDTQPQHF	TGTGCCAGCAGTTACAAGGACACCCAGCCCCAGCATTTT
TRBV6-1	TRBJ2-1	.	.	CASSEADEQFF	TGTGCCAGCAGTGAAGCCGATGAGCAGTTCTTC
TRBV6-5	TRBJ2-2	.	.	CASSNHLADTGELFF	TGTGCCAGCAGCAACCATCTAGCCGACACCGGGGAGCTGTTTTTT
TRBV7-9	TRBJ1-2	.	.	CASSLYQGRGPNGYTF	TGTGCCAGCAGCTTATATCAGGGCCGAGGTCCAAATGGCTACACCTTC
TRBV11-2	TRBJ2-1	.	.	CASSPDASGLRAYNEQFF	TGTGCCAGCAGCCCGGACGCCTCGGGACTTAGGGCCTACAATGAGCAGTTCTTC